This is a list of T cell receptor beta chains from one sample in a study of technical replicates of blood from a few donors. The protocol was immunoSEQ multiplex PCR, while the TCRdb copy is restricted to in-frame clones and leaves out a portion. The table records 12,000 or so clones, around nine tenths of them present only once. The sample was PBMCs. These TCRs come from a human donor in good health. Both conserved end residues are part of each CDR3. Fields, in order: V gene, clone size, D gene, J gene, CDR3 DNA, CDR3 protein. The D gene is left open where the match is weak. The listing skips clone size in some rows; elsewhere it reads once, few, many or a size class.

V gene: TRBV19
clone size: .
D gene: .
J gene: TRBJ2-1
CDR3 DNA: TGTGCCAGTAGTCTTACATCTGTCGATGAGCAGTTCTTC
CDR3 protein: CASSLTSVDEQFF

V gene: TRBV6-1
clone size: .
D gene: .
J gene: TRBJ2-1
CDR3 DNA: TGTGCCAGCAAGACGGGGCGGGAACCCTACAATGAGCAGTTCTTC
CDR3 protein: CASKTGREPYNEQFF

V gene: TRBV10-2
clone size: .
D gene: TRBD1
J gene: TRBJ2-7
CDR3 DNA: TGCGCCAGCAGTCTGACAGGGGATAACTACGAGCAGTACTTC
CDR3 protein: CASSLTGDNYEQYF

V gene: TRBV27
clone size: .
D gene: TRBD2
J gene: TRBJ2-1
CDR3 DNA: TGTGCCAGCAGTTTAGCGGGAGGGTTCAATGAGCAGTTCTTC
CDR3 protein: CASSLAGGFNEQFF

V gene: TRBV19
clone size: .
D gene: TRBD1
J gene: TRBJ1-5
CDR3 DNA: TGTGCCAGTACCAGAGAAGGGACAGGGGATCAGCCCCAGCATTTT
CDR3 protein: CASTREGTGDQPQHF

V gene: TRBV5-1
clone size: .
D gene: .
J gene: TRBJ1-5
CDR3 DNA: TGCGCCAGCAGCTTGGCGGGGGAGCAGCCCCAGCATTTT
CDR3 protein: CASSLAGEQPQHF

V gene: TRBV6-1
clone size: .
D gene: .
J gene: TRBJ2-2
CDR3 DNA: TGTGCCAGCAGTGGACTCTCGAACACCGGGGAGCTGTTTTTT
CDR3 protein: CASSGLSNTGELFF

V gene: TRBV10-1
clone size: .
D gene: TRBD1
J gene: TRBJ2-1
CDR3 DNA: TGCGCCAGCAGTGAGGGGACAGGGAGCTACAATGAGCAGTTCTTC
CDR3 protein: CASSEGTGSYNEQFF

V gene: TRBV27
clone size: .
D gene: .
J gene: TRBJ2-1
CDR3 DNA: TGTGCCAGCAGTTTAAGAGGTGAGCAGTTCTTC
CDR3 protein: CASSLRGEQFF

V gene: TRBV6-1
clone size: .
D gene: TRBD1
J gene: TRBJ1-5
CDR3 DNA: TGTGCCAGTCCGGGAGACAGGGGGCATTTT
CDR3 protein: CASPGDRGHF

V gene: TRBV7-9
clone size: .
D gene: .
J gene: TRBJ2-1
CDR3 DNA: TGTGCCAGCAGCTTAGTTGGCGGGAAGACCCCCAATGAGCAGTTCTTC
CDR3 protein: CASSLVGGKTPNEQFF

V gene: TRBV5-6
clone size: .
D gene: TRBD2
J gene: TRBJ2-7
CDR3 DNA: TGTGCCAGCAGATTGACCAGAGGACTAGCGCGTAACTACGAGCAGTACTTC
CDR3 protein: CASRLTRGLARNYEQYF

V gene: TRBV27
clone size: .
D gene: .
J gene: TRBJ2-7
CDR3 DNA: TGTGCCAGCAGTTTCGGGACTGCCACCTACGAGCAGTACTTC
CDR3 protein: CASSFGTATYEQYF

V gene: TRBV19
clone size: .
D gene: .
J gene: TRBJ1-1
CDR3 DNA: TGTGCCAGTAGTATCGGCGGAATGAACACTGAAGCTTTCTTT
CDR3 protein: CASSIGGMNTEAFF

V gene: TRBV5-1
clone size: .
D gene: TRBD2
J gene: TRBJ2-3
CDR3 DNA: TGCGCCAGCTCTCCTAGCGGGCAGGCCACAGATACGCAGTATTTT
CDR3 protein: CASSPSGQATDTQYF

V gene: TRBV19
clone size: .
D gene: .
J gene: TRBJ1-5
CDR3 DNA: TGTGCCAGTAGTATGCGTGGCGGGGTTAGCAATCAGCCCCAGCATTTT
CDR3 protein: CASSMRGGVSNQPQHF

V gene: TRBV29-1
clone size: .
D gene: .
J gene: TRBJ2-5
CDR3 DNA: TGCAGCGTCCGCAACTTACAGAGTACCCAAGAGACCCAGTACTTC
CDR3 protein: CSVRNLQSTQETQYF

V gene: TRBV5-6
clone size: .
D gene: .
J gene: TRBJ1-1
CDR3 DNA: TGTGCCAGCAGCCGGGTCGAGGGCGGGTATACTGAAGCTTTCTTT
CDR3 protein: CASSRVEGGYTEAFF

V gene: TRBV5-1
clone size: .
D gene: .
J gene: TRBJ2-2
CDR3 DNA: TGCGCCAGCAGTATCACCCCCGGGGGGCGCGGGGAGCTGTTTTTT
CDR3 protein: CASSITPGGRGELFF

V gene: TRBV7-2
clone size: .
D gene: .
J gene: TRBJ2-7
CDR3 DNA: TGTGCCAGCAGCTTAATCGGCGGCGGTTCCTACGAGCAGTACTTC
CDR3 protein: CASSLIGGGSYEQYF

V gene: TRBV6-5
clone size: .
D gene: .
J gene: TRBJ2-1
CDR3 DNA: TGTGCCAGCCGCGCGAGCTCCTACAATGAGCAGTTCTTC
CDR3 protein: CASRASSYNEQFF

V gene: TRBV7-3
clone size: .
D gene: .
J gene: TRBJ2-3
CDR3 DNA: TGTGCCAGCAGCCCTAGCCGGGCAGATACGCAGTATTTT
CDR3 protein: CASSPSRADTQYF

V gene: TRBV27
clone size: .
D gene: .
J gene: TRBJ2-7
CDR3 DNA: TGTGCCAGCAGTTTCGGCGGGATTCCGTCCTACGAGCAGTACTTC
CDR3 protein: CASSFGGIPSYEQYF

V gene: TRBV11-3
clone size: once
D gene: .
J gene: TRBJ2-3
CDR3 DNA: TGTGCCAGCAGCCCGGGGAGCACAGATACGCAGTATTTT
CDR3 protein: CASSPGSTDTQYF

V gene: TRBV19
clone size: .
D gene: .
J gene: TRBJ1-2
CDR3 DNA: TGTGCCAGCTTCCATACCCGGGATAGGTTCGATGGCTACACCTTC
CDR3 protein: CASFHTRDRFDGYTF

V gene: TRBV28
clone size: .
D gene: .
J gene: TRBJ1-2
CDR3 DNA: TGTGCCAGCAGTGCCAACCCACAGTCTCACACCTTC
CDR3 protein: CASSANPQSHTF

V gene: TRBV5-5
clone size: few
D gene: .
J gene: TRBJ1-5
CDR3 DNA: TGTGCCAGCAGCTCGGACAGTATTATCAATCAGCCCCAGCATTTT
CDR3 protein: CASSSDSIINQPQHF

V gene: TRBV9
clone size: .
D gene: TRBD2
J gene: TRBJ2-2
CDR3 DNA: TGTGCCAGCAGCACTTCTAGCGGGAGGGGGGAGCTGTTTTTT
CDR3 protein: CASSTSSGRGELFF

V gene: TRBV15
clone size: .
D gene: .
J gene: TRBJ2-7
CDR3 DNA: TGTGCCACCAGTGGGCAGGCTGGCGAGCAGTACTTC
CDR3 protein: CATSGQAGEQYF

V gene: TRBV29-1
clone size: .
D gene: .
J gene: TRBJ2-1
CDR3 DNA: TGCAGCGTTGACATCTCCTACAATGAGCAGTTCTTC
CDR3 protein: CSVDISYNEQFF

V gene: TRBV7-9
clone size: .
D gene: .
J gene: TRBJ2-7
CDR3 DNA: TGTGCCAGCAGCTTAGGAGGTACATGGTCCTACGAGCAGTACTTC
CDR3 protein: CASSLGGTWSYEQYF

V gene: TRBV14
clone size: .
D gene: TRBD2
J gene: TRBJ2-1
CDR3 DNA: TGTGCCAGCAGTTACGGGACTAGCCGGCCTAATGAGCAGTTCTTC
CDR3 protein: CASSYGTSRPNEQFF

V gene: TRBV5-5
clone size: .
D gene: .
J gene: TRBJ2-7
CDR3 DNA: TGTGCCAGCAGCTTGGCGGGGACAATGGGCGAGCAGTACTTC
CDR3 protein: CASSLAGTMGEQYF

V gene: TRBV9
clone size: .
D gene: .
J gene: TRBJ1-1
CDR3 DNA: TGTGCCAGCAGCGAGGGACACACGAACACTGAAGCTTTCTTT
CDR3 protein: CASSEGHTNTEAFF

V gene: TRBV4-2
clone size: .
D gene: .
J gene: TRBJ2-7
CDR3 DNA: TGTGCCAGCAGCCCCCCGGTGGGGGGAGAGTCTCCCGAGCAGTACTTC
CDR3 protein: CASSPPVGGESPEQYF

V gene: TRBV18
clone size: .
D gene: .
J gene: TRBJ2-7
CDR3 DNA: TGTGCCAGCTCACCCCTGGGGGGAGTTGAGTACGAGCAGTACTTC
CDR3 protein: CASSPLGGVEYEQYF

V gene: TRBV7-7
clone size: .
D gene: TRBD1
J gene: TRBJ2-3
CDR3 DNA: TGTGCCAGCAGATTTGACAGGGGGTCGGGAGATACGCAGTATTTT
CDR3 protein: CASRFDRGSGDTQYF

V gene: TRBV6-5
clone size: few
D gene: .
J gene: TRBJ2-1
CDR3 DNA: TGTGCCAGCAGTTTGTTAGCGGACAATGAGCAGTTCTTC
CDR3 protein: CASSLLADNEQFF

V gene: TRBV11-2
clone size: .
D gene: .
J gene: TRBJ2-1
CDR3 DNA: TGTGCCAGCAGCTTACTACGAGGATACAATGAGCAGTTCTTC
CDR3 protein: CASSLLRGYNEQFF

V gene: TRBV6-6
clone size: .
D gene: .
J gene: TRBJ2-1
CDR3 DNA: TGTGCCAGCAGTTACCGGAATGAGCAGTTCTTC
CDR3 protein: CASSYRNEQFF

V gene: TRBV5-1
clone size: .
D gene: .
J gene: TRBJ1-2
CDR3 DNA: TGCGCCAGCAGCGAGGGATCCTATGGCTACACCTTC
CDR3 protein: CASSEGSYGYTF

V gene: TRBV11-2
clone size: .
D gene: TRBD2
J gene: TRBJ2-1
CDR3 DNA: TGTGCCAGCGTTAATTCCGGCACTAGCGACTACAATGAGCAGTTCTTC
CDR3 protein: CASVNSGTSDYNEQFF

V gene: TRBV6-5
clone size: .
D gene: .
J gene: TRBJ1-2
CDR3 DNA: TGTGCCAGCAGTTACTCAGGGGCCGGCTACACCTTC
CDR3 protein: CASSYSGAGYTF

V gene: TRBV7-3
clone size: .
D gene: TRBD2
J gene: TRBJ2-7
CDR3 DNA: TGTGCCAGCAGCTTAGGGGGGGAAAACGAGCAGTACTTC
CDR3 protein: CASSLGGENEQYF

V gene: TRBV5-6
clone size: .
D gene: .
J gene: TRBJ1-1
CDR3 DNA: TGTGCCAGCAGCTTGGGACAAATGAACACTGAAGCTTTCTTT
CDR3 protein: CASSLGQMNTEAFF

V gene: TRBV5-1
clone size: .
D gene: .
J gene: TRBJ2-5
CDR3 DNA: TGCGCCAGCAGTTCCCGGGGAAAAGAGACCCAGTACTTC
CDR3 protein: CASSSRGKETQYF

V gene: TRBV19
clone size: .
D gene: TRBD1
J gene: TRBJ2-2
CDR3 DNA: TGTGCCACAAGCATGGGACAGGGGGCCGCCGGGGAGCTGTTTTTT
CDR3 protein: CATSMGQGAAGELFF

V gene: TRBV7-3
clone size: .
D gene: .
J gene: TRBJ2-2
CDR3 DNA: TGTGCCAGCAGCGAGGGTGGACCGAACACCGGGGAGCTGTTTTTT
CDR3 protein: CASSEGGPNTGELFF

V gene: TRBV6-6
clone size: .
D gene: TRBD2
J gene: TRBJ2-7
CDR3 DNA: TGTGCCAGCAGATCCCCGACGGGAGGTTCCTACGAGCAGTACTTC
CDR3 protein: CASRSPTGGSYEQYF

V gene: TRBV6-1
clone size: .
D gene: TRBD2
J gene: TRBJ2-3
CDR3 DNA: TGTGCCAGCAGGCGGACTAGCGGGGTGGGAGATACGCAGTATTTT
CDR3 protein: CASRRTSGVGDTQYF

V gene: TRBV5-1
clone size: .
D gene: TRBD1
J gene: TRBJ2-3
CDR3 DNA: TGCGCCAGCAGCGAGGACAGGAGAGCTAGCACAGATACGCAGTATTTT
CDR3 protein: CASSEDRRASTDTQYF

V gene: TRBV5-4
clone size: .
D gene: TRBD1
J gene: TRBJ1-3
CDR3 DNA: TGTGCCAGCAGCCCGAGACAGGGTAAAGGTTTCGGAAACACCATATATTTT
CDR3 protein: CASSPRQGKGFGNTIYF

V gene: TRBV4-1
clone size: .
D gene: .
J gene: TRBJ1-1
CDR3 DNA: TGCGCCAGCAGCCAAGAAGTGAGGAACACTGAAGCTTTCTTT
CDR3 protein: CASSQEVRNTEAFF

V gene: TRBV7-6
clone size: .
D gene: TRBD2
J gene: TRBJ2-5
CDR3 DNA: TGTGCCAGCAGCTGGGCTAGCGGCCAAGAGACCCAGTACTTC
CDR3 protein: CASSWASGQETQYF

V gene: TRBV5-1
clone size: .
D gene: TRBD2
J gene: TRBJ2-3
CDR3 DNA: TGCGCCAGCAGCTCGGGACTAGCGGGGTCCACAGATACGCAGTATTTT
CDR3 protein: CASSSGLAGSTDTQYF

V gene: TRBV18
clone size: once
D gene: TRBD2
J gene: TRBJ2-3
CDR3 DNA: TGTGCCAGCTCACCACGGGCTAGCGGGAGTACAGATACGCAGTATTTT
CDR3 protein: CASSPRASGSTDTQYF

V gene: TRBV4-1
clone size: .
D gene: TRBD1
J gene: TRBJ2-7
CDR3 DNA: TGCGCCAGCAGCCAAGATGCCAGGGGGCCTTACGAGCAGTACTTC
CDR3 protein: CASSQDARGPYEQYF

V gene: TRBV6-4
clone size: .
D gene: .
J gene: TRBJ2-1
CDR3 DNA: TGTGCCAGCAGTGGCGAAGCGGGCCTAGGCTACAATGAGCAGTTCTTC
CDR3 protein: CASSGEAGLGYNEQFF

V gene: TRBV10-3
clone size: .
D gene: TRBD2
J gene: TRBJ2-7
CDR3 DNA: TGTGCCATCAGTGCGGGACTAGCGGGTCCCAGCTCCTACGAGCAGTACTTC
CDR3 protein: CAISAGLAGPSSYEQYF